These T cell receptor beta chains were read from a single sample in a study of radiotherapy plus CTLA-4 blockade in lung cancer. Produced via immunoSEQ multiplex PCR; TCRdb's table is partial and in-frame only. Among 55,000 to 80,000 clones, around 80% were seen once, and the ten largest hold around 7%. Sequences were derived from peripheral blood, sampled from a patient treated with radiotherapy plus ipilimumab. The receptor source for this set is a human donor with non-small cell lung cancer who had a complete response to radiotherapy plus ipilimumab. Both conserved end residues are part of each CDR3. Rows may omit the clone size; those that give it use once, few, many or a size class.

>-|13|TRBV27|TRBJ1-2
CASSFREGGGYTF
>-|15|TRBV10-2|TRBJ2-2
CASRVAGGGTGELFF
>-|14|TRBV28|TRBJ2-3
CASSLLSERDTQYF
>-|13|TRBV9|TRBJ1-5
CASSGAPNQPQHF
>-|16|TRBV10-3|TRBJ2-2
CAISEGQGAATWELFF
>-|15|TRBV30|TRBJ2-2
CAWGPTRANTGELFF
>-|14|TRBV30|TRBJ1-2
CAWSVYGQGNGYTF
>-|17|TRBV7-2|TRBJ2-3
CASSFGSGSGGADTQYF
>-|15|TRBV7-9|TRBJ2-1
CASSSREGSYNEQFF
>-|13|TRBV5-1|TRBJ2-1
CASSLALNNEQFF
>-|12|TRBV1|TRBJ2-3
CTSGETGYTQYF
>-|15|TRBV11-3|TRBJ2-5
CASSLTGRYDETQYF
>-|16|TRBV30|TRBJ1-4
CAWSVGSTGVNEKLFF
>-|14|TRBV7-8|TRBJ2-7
CASSRRDNPDEQYF
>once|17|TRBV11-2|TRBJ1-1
CASSSRPGTFSNTEAFF
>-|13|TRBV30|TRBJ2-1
CAWRRESYNEQFF
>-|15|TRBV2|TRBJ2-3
CASSRLAGGSDTQYF
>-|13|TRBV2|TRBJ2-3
CASSVFFADTQYF
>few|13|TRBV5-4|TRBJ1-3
CASSPLGGNTIYF
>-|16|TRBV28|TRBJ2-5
CASSFSETGYRETQYF
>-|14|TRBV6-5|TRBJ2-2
CASSPSDRGGELFF
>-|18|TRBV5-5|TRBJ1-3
CASSLLRGTELSGNTIYF
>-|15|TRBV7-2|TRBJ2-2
CASSLVSGFTGELFF
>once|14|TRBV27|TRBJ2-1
CASSPTGSYNEQFF
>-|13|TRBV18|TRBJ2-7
CASSRLGSYEQYF
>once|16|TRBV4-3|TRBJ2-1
CASSQVGGAGGNEQFF
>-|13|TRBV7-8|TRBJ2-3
CASSAESTDTQYF
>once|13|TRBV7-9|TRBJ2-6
CASSLTGANVLTF
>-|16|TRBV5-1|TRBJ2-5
CASSLIAGGFQETQYF
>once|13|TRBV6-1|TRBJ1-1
CASGDRRNTEAFF
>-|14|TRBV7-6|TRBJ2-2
CASSPGQGIGELFF
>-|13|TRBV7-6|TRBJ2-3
CASSPLVLDTQYF
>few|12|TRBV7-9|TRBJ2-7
CASSPSAYEQYF
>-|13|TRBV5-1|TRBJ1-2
CASSLDSNYGYTF
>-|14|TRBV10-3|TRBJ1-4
CAISESTGPEKLFF
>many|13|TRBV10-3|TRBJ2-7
CASRHSLSYEQYF
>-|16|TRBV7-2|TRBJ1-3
CASSLALDSSGNTIYF
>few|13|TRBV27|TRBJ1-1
CASKREWDTEAFF
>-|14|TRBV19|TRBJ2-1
CASSMAGGYNEQFF
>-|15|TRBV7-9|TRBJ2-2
CASSTGQTNTGELFF
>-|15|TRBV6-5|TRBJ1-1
CASRFPQQGATEAFF
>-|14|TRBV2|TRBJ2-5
CASRTGTSGGAGYF
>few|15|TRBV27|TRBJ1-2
CASKPGQGFDYGYTF
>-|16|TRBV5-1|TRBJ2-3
CASRPRPGQSTDTQYF
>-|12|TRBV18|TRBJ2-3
CASSLTEDTQYF
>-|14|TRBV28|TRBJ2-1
CASRLSELHNEQFF
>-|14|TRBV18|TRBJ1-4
CASSPGTENEKLFF
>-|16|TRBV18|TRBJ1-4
CASSQRDVATNEKLFF
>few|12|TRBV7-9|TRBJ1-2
CASSSPADGYTF
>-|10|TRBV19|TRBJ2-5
CATGQETQYF
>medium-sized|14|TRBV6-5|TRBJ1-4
CASSSRGLGEKLFF